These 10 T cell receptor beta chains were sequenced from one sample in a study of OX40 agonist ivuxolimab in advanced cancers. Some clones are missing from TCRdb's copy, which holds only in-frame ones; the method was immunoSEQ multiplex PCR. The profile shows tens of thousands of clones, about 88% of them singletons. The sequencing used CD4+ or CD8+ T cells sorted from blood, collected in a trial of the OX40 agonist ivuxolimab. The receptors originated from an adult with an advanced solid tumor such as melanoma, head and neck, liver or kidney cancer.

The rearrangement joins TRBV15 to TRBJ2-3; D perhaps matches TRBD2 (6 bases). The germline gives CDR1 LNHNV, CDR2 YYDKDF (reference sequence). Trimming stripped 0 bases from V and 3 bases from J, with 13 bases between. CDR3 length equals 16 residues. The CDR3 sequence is CATSRDRRDGTDTQYF. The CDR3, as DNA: TGTGCCACCAGCAGAGATCGGAGGGACGGAACAGATACGCAGTATTTT.

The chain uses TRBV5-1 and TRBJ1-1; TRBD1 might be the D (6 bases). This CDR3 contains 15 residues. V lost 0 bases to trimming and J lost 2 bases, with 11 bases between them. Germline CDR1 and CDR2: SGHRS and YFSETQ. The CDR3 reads CASSLVGGRNTEAFF. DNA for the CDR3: TGCGCCAGCAGCTTGGTGGGGGGGCGCAACACTGAAGCTTTCTTT.

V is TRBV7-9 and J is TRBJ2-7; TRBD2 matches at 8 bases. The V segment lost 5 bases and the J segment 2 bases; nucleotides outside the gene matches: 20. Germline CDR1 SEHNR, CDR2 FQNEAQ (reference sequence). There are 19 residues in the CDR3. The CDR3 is CASSPLGAAAGGRTYEQYF. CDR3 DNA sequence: TGTGCCAGCAGCCCGCTGGGGGCCGCGGCGGGGGGCCGAACCTACGAGCAGTACTTC.

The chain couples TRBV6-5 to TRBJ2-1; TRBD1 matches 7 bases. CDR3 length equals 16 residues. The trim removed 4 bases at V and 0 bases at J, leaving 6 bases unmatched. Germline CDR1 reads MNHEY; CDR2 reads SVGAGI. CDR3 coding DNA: TGTGCCAGCAGTTCGAGGGACAGCCGCTCCTACAATGAGCAGTTCTTC. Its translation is CASSSRDSRSYNEQFF.

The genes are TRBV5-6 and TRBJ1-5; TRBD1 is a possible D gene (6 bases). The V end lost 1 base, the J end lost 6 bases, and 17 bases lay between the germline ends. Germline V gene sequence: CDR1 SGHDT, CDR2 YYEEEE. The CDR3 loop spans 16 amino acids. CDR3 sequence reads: CASSLNAGVSIQPQHF. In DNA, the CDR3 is TGTGCCAGCAGCTTGAACGCAGGGGTTAGTATTCAGCCCCAGCATTTT. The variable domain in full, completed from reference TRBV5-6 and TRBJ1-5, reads DAGVTQSPTHLIKTRGQQVTLRCSPKSGHDTVSWYQQALGQGPQFIFQYYEEEERQRGNFPDRFSGHQFPNYSSELNVNALLLGDSALYLCASSLNAGVSIQPQHFGDGTRLSIL.

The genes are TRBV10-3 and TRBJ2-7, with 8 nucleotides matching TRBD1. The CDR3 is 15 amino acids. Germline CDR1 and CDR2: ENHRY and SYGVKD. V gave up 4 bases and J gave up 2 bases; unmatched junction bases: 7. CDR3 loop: CAISVSTGAPYEQYF. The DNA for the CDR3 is TGTGCCATCAGTGTATCGACAGGGGCCCCCTACGAGCAGTACTTC.

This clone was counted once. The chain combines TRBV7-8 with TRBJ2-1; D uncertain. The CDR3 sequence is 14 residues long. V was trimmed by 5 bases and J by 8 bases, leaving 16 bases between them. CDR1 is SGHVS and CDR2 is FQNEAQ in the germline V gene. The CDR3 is CASSPGRVGYEQFF. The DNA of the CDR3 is TGTGCCAGCAGCCCCGGTAGGGTAGGCTATGAGCAGTTCTTC. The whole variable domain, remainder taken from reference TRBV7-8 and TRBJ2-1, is GAGVSQSPRYKVAKRGQDVALRCDPISGHVSLFWYQQALGQGPEFLTYFQNEAQLDKSGLPSDRFFAERPEGSVSTLKIQRTQQEDSAVYLCASSPGRVGYEQFFGPGTRLTVL.

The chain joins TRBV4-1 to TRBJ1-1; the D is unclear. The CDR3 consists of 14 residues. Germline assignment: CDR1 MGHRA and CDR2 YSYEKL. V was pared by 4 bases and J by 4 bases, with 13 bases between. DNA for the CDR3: TGCGCCAGCAGCCCAGCGAACCAGCGCACTGAAGCTTTCTTT. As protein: CASSPANQRTEAFF.

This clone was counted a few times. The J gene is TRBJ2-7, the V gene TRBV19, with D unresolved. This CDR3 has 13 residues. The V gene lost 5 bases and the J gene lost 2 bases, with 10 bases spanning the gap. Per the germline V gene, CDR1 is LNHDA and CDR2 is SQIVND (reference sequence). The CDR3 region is CASSLNGPYEQYF. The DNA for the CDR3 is TGTGCCAGTAGTCTCAATGGGCCCTACGAGCAGTACTTC.

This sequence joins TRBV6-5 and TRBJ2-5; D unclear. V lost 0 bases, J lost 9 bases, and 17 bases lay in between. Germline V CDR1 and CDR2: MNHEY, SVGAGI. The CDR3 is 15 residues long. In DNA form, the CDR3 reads TGTGCCAGCAGTTACTCGAAGCCCCTTACGGTGGCCCAGTACTTC. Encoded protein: CASSYSKPLTVAQYF.